This record covers a single TCR beta chain. The sample belongs to a study of blood T cell repertoires in COVID-19. Study as a whole: Sites in the United States, Italy and Spain provided acute and convalescent COVID-19 samples. Nucleic acid was either cDNA or gDNA, and it came from T cells, B-cell-depleted T cells, or PBMCs.

Sequencing was performed with immunoSEQ multiplex PCR; in TCRdb, only in-frame clones are kept and a portion is missing. The sample lists about 160,000 clones, roughly four fifths occurring once. CDR1 is LNHNV and CDR2 is YYDKDF in the germline V gene (reference sequence). The CDR3 spans 15 residues. V lost 3 bases and J lost 5, with 14 bases in between. This chain joins TRBV15 and TRBJ2-1; D may be TRBD1 (6 bases). The sample was peripheral blood. The source is a human donor in a cohort sampled during active COVID-19. The CDR3 DNA follows: TGTGCCACCAGCAGCGGACAGTGGGCGAACAATGAGCAGTTCTTC. Translating gives CATSSGQWANNEQFF.